The clone carrying this T cell receptor (beta chain) was counted a single time. The data were obtained in a study of T cell changes during pregnancy in multiple sclerosis. Assay: immunoSEQ multiplex PCR; the TCRdb copy retains only in-frame clones and omits some. This sample has 40,000 to 55,000 clones, with 85% to 95% found just once. Germline V gene sequence: CDR1 MNHEY, CDR2 SVGAGI. V dropped 8 bases and J dropped 0 bases, with 10 bases sitting between them. This CDR3 contains 13 residues. The chain recombines TRBV6-5 with TRBJ1-2; D is unclear. This receptor was identified in a female donor with multiple sclerosis, enrolled in a pregnancy study. Sequencing was performed on CD4+ T cells from peripheral blood mononuclear cells, taken in the third trimester of pregnancy. Here the CDR3 DNA reads TGTGCCAGCGCCGGCGGAGCTAACTATGGCTACACCTTC. Protein product: CASAGGANYGYTF.